This TCR beta chain originates from a study of T cell changes during pregnancy in multiple sclerosis. Germline V lookup: CDR1 SGHRS, CDR2 YFSETQ. Trimming shortened V by 4 bases and J by 4 bases, and 15 bases separated the two germline ends. The CDR3 runs 14 residues. Repertoires were generated with immunoSEQ multiplex PCR, while TCRdb's copy carries only in-frame clones and drops some. The sample records 65,000 to 85,000 clones, over 90% being singletons. The sequence derives from a female donor with multiple sclerosis, enrolled in a pregnancy study. The chain links TRBV5-1 to TRBJ2-7, with D possibly matching TRBD2 (5 bases). Sequenced material: CD4+ T cells from peripheral blood mononuclear cells, taken after pregnancy. CDR3 nucleotides: TGCGCCAGCAGCCTGGCTTACGGACTTTACGAGCAGTACTTC. Translating it yields CASSLAYGLYEQYF.